This T cell receptor beta chain was sequenced for a study of blood T cell repertoires in COVID-19. Turning to the study itself: Collection of acute and convalescent COVID-19 samples took place in the United States, Italy and Spain.

Source study methods: Reference gene primer amplification yielded estimated nucleated cell counts. The protocol was immunoSEQ multiplex PCR, while the TCRdb copy is restricted to in-frame clones and leaves out a portion. Clone size and the V and J calls come from that table; the DNA yielded D and trimming. Of fewer than 250,000 clones in the sample, 84% are singletons; the top ten hold roughly 7.6%. Germline loops: CDR1 SGHRS, CDR2 YFSETQ. V shed 7 bases, J shed 9 bases, and the junction held 19 bases outside the gene matches. This CDR3 spans 16 amino acids. This clonotype was obtained from a woman aged 45-59 years with active or convalescent COVID-19. The chain joins TRBV5-1 to TRBJ2-1, with TRBD2 matching 7 bases. The sequenced sample was peripheral blood. This CDR3 is CASSALAGPNSGEQFF. CDR3 in DNA: TGCGCCAGCTCAGCCTTAGCGGGTCCCAACAGCGGTGAGCAGTTCTTC.